This paragraph reports one T cell receptor (beta chain). This entry belongs to a study of shared clonotypes between healthy human individuals. V was clipped by 3 bases and J by 2 bases, with 12 bases between them. This CDR3 has 15 amino acids. In germline, CDR1 is SNHLY, CDR2 FYNNEI. The naive CD8 subset, CD45RO-negative cells positively selected for CCR7, excluded terminally differentiated effector memory CD45RA+ cells. Deep level was the assay's run setting. TCRdb's table, derived via immunoSEQ multiplex PCR, lists solely in-frame clones and lacks some. The repertoire consists of some 800,000 clones, with approximately 92% occurring once and the leading ten covering about 24%.

The TCR sequence derives from a man aged 30 to 45 in good health. The source material was naive CD8+ T cells sorted from blood. The gene calls are TRBV2 and TRBJ2-3; no clear D. CDR3 in amino acids: CASSDSQRSTDTQYF. The CDR3 nucleotides are TGTGCCAGCAGTGATAGCCAGAGATCCACAGATACGCAGTATTTT.